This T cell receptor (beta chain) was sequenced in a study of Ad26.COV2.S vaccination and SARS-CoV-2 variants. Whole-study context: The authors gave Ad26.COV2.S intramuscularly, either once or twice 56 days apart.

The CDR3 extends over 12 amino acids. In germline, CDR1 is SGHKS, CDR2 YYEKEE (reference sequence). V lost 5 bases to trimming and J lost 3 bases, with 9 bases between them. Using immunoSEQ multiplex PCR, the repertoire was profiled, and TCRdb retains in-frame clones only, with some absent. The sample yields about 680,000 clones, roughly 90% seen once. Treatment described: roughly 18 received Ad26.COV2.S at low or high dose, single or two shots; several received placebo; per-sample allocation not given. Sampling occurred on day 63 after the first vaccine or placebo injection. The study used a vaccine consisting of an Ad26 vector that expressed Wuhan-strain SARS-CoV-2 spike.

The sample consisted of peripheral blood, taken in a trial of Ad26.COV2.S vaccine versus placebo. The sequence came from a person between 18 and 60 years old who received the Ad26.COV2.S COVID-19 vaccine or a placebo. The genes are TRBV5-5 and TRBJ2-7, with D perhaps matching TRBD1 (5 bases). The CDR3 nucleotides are TGTGCCAGCAGAATGACAGACTACGAGCAGTACTTC. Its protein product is CASRMTDYEQYF.